This T cell receptor beta chain comes out of a study of shared T cell receptors in the human thymus. Assay: immunoSEQ multiplex PCR; the TCRdb copy retains only in-frame clones and omits some. The sample holds about 380,000 clones, approximately 95% seen once. Looked up from germline, CDR1 is MNHEY and CDR2 is SMNVEV (reference sequence). This CDR3 contains 19 residues. Germline trimming cut 6 bases from V and 3 bases from J; bases unmatched to any gene: 14. This rearrangement joins TRBV27 to TRBJ2-4; TRBD2 aligns across 13 bases. Material: thymocytes. The sequence came from a human donor. This chain's CDR3 is CASSIELAGGPRSKNIQYF. The CDR3 DNA reads as TGTGCCAGCAGCATCGAACTAGCGGGAGGGCCTAGAAGCAAAAACATTCAGTACTTC.